The source of this T cell receptor beta chain is a study of CD8+ T cells in alopecia areata. Findings and limits, study-wide: Baseline CD8+ expansion's link to response remains uncertain, as there was one nonresponder. Tofacitinib significantly decreased scalp clonality and expanded CD8+ clones among top 100. Compared with normal scalp, lesional scalp had higher clonality and more expanded CD8+ clones.

CDR1 is MNHEY, CDR2 SVGAGI, per germline. Deletions cut 5 bases from V and 4 bases from J, with 12 bases between. The CDR3 is made up of 13 amino acids. Treatment denoted: oral pan-JAK inhibitor, 5-10 mg twice daily. Alopecia areata patients provided lesional scalp punch biopsies and peripheral blood. As concerns this clone: Antigen: not known.

Extracted from the samples, RNA was reverse transcribed into cDNA to serve as the sequencing template. The repertoire was sequenced with immunoSEQ multiplex PCR; TCRdb's copy has only in-frame clones and lacks some. The table has a few thousand clones, less than 95% seen once. This rearrangement joins TRBV6-5 to TRBJ2-7, with a possible D match to TRBD1 (6 bases). The clonotype was recovered from a human donor with alopecia areata. This sample comprised skin, obtained at week 4, from a patient treated with tofacitinib. The CDR3 reads CASSGGVRYEQYF. Written as DNA, the CDR3 is TGTGCCAGCAGTGGGGGCGTCAGATACGAGCAGTACTTC.